This T cell receptor beta chain is from a study of control samples from healthy donors and cancer patients. Sequenced by immunoSEQ multiplex PCR; TCRdb stores in-frame clones only, minus some. The table lists about 180,000 clones, around 90% of them singletons. The V gene lost 3 bases and the J gene lost 3 bases, with 6 bases spanning the gap. CDR3 size: 13 residues. Germline V lookup: CDR1 SGHTA, CDR2 FQGTGA. The TCR sequence derives from a woman aged 45-65 years in good health. The chain uses TRBV7-3 and TRBJ1-5, with D hard to call. The sample consisted of blood. The CDR3 DNA reads TGTGCCAGCAGCTTGCAGAACAATCAGCCCCAGCATTTT. It codes for CASSLQNNQPQHF.